The 6 T cell receptor beta chains below come from one sample, sequenced in a study of blood T cell repertoires in COVID-19. Using immunoSEQ multiplex PCR, the repertoire was profiled, and TCRdb retains in-frame clones only, with some absent. The sample lists 150,000 or so clones, more than 75% occurring once. Material: PBMCs or T cells enriched from blood (not recorded which). The receptors derive from a human donor with acute COVID-19. The donor label of this sample is uncertain.

The gene calls are TRBV7-8 and TRBJ2-7; 8 positions match TRBD1. The germline V gene encodes CDR1 SGHVS and CDR2 FQNEAQ. The CDR3 runs 13 residues. V was pared by 5 bases and J by 5 bases, with 5 bases of the junction left unmatched. Here the CDR3 DNA reads TGTGCCAGCAGCACGCGGGACAGGAACGAGCAGTACTTC. This encodes CASSTRDRNEQYF.

This chain connects TRBV5-6 to TRBJ2-7, with D possibly matching TRBD1 (6 bases). Trimming pared 4 bases from V and 4 bases from J, leaving 18 bases between. Germline V gives CDR1 SGHDT, CDR2 YYEEEE. The CDR3 has 15 residues. CDR3 sequence reads: CASSTTGPIVYEQYF. Here the CDR3 DNA reads TGTGCCAGCAGCACGACAGGCCCTATAGTTTACGAGCAGTACTTC.

The CDR3 sequence is CASSRGTGGLYGYTF. The DNA of the CDR3 is TGTGCCAGCAGTCGCGGGACAGGGGGCCTCTATGGCTACACCTTC. This chain connects TRBV6-5 to TRBJ1-2, with 12 bases matching TRBD1. With V trimmed by 5 bases and J by 4 bases, 5 bases remained unmatched. The CDR3 runs 15 residues. Germline CDR1 MNHEY, CDR2 SVGAGI.

The chain's CDR3 is CASSLDGNSGNTIYF. The CDR3 DNA is TGTGCCAGCAGCTTAGACGGGAACTCTGGAAACACCATATATTTT. The V call is TRBV7-8, the J call TRBJ1-3; D unresolved. CDR1 and CDR2 from the germline V gene are SGHVS and FQNEAQ. The germline V and J ends were trimmed by 1 base and 0 bases, with 7 bases remaining between them. The CDR3 contains 15 residues.

In this sample, this clone turned up once. The chain links TRBV2 to TRBJ1-2; 8 positions match TRBD1. CDR3 length: 14 amino acids. V gave up 7 bases and J gave up 8 bases; unmatched junction bases: 12. Germline CDR1 reads SNHLY; CDR2 reads FYNNEI. The CDR3 reads CASNDRGPQWGYTF. DNA of the CDR3: TGTGCCAGCAATGACAGGGGCCCCCAGTGGGGCTACACCTTC.

This clone was seen a handful of times. The rearrangement joins TRBV9 to TRBJ1-1; D call uncertain. The CDR3 totals 14 residues. Germline V gene sequence: CDR1 SGDLS, CDR2 YYNGEE. The V gene lost 3 bases and the J gene lost 3 bases, with 12 bases spanning the gap. CDR3 loop: CASSGVGEDTEAFF. CDR3 nucleotide sequence: TGTGCCAGCAGCGGAGTCGGGGAGGACACTGAAGCTTTCTTT.